This T cell receptor (beta chain) came from a study of blood T cell repertoires in COVID-19. Study at large: PBMCs, B-cell-depleted T cells, or T cells were the source of the cDNA or gDNA that made up the material.

The protocol was immunoSEQ multiplex PCR, while the TCRdb copy is restricted to in-frame clones and leaves out a portion. This sample has around 400,000 clones; about 89% occur once, and the top ten carry 2.3%. To note about this clone: Within the sample, other DNA sequences also encode this same CDR3.

The V gene lost 2 bases and the J gene lost 5 bases, with 7 bases spanning the gap. Germline V lookup: CDR1 SGHTA, CDR2 FQGTGA. The CDR3 runs 13 residues. This receptor was identified in a woman aged 60 to 75 with COVID-19, enrolled during active disease. This sequence joins TRBV7-3 and TRBJ2-1; a weak D match, TRBD2 (6 bases). Sequencing was carried out using peripheral blood. In DNA form, the CDR3 reads TGTGCCAGCAGCTTAGGGAGGAACAATGAGCAGTTCTTC. As protein: CASSLGRNNEQFF.